The 29 T cell receptor beta chains in this list originate from one sample, sequenced in a study of blood T cell repertoires in COVID-19. Sequencing used immunoSEQ multiplex PCR; TCRdb keeps in-frame clones, though not all of them. Of around 200,000 clones detected, 86% appear once; the ten largest clones hold approximately 9.9%. The sample was peripheral blood. Receptors originate from a woman aged 60 to 75 with COVID-19, enrolled during active disease.

This clone is a singleton in its sample. The chain employs TRBV30 and TRBJ2-6, with 10 bases identical to TRBD1. CDR1 is GTSNPN, CDR2 SVGIG, per germline (reference sequence). V trimming: 3 bases; J trimming: 2 bases; junction bases outside the gene matches: 4. There are 16 residues in the CDR3. The CDR3 spells CAWRGQGPTGANVLTF. Here the CDR3 DNA reads TGTGCCTGGAGGGGACAGGGGCCTACTGGGGCCAACGTCCTGACTTTC.

The V call is TRBV27, the J call TRBJ2-1; 8 bases match TRBD1. The CDR3 spans 16 residues. V was clipped by 5 bases and J by 5 bases; unmatched bases: 11. Germline V gene sequence: CDR1 MNHEY, CDR2 SMNVEV (reference sequence). The CDR3 nucleotides read TGTGCCAGCAGTCCACCGACAGGGGTCAAACACAATGAGCAGTTCTTC. Residues: CASSPPTGVKHNEQFF.

The rearrangement joins TRBV6-2 or TRBV6-3 to TRBJ1-1; D is undetermined. V was clipped by 6 bases and J by 11 bases, with 19 bases between them. The germline CDR1 and CDR2 sequences are MNHEY and SVGEGT. The CDR3 runs to 13 residues. The CDR3 region has the DNA TGTGCCAGCAGCGCCTTGGGAGGGAACTCGGCTTTCTTT. Amino acid sequence: CASSALGGNSAFF.

The CDR3 nucleotides read TGTGCCTGGAGTCCGGACAGGGGAGGCTATGGCTACACCTTC. As protein: CAWSPDRGGYGYTF. The V call is TRBV30, the J call TRBJ1-2; TRBD1 agrees at 9 bases. Germline CDR1 is GTSNPN and CDR2 is SVGIG (reference sequence). J gave up 4 bases and V 2 bases, and 5 bases lay outside the gene matches. The CDR3 runs 14 residues.

The chain joins TRBV7-2 to TRBJ1-2; 8 bases agree with TRBD1. The CDR3 has 16 amino acids. Germline trimming cut 3 bases from V and 2 bases from J; bases unmatched to any gene: 8. Germline V gives CDR1 SGHTA, CDR2 FQGNSA. The CDR3 region has the DNA TGTGCCAGCAGCTTCGACAGGGGTGGGTACAACTATGGCTACACCTTC. Its translation is CASSFDRGGYNYGYTF.

This chain links TRBV24-1 with TRBJ2-1; maybe TRBD2 (7 bases). V was cut by 4 bases and J by 4 bases, with 13 bases left in between. The CDR3 consists of 15 residues. Germline V gene sequence: CDR1 KGHDR, CDR2 SFDVKD. The CDR3 reads CATSDPGEGYNEQFF. DNA of the CDR3: TGTGCCACCAGTGACCCAGGGGAGGGGTACAATGAGCAGTTCTTC.

This sequence joins TRBV18 and TRBJ1-3; TRBD1 agrees at 9 bases. The V gene end was trimmed by 4 bases and the J gene end by 0 bases; junction bases not matched to a gene: 4. Germline assignment: CDR1 KGHSH and CDR2 LQKENI. The CDR3 is made up of 16 amino acids. Here the CDR3 reads CASSLRTGDSGNTIYF. The CDR3 DNA reads TGTGCCAGCTCACTACGGACAGGGGACTCTGGAAACACCATATATTTT.

The CDR3 is CASSGGRGNEQFF. The CDR3 bases are TGTGCCAGCAGTGGCGGGAGGGGCAATGAGCAGTTCTTC. The rearrangement joins TRBV9 to TRBJ2-1; 9 bases align to TRBD2. Germline V lookup: CDR1 SGDLS, CDR2 YYNGEE. This CDR3 is built from 13 residues. Trimming cost V 5 bases and J 6 bases; bases outside gene matches: 3.

Notes on this clone: The junction does not match germline at one end; this may be a read error. The J gene is TRBJ2-7, the V gene TRBV6-2 or TRBV6-3; TRBD2 matches at 8 bases. In germline, CDR1 is MNHEY, CDR2 SVGEGT. The CDR3 length is 15 residues. The CDR3 sequence: CASSNSGTRGYEQYF. CDR3 sequence (DNA): TGTGCCAGCAGTAACTCCGGGACTAGGGGGTACGAGCAGTACTTC.

This chain links TRBV9 with TRBJ2-2, with 10 bases matching TRBD2. The germline V gene encodes CDR1 SGDLS and CDR2 YYNGEE. Trimming cost V 8 bases and J 0 bases; bases outside gene matches: 1. The CDR3 has 14 residues. CDR3 sequence: CASGLAANTGELFF. DNA of the CDR3: TGTGCCAGTGGACTAGCGGCGAACACCGGGGAGCTGTTTTTT.

The rearrangement uses TRBV6-5 and TRBJ2-3, with 8 bases aligning to TRBD2. The germline gives CDR1 MNHEY, CDR2 SVGAGI. The CDR3 sequence is 15 residues long. Germline trimming cut 6 bases from V and 2 bases from J; bases unmatched to any gene: 7. CDR3 sequence: CASRPRGGITDTQYF. The CDR3 DNA reads TGTGCCAGCAGACCTCGCGGGGGGATCACAGATACGCAGTATTTT.

V and J are TRBV4-2 and TRBJ1-4; TRBD1 agrees at 7 bases. Germline-derived CDR1 and CDR2 are LGHNA and YNFKEQ. The CDR3 sequence is 15 residues long. V lost 1 base, J lost 6 bases, and 5 bases stayed unmatched. Written as DNA, the CDR3 is TGTGCCAGCAGCCAAGTCGAGCAGGGGGATGAAAAACTGTTTTTT. Translated, it gives CASSQVEQGDEKLFF.

The chain couples TRBV2 to TRBJ1-3; 7 bases are a match to TRBD1. CDR1 and CDR2 (germline): SNHLY, FYNNEI. The length of the CDR3 is 16 residues. The ends lost 5 bases at V and 1 base at J; junction bases unmatched: 8. The CDR3 bases are TGTGCCAGCAGTCGATCCTCGGGACAGTCTGGAAACACCATATATTTT. Protein sequence: CASSRSSGQSGNTIYF. The entire variable domain, with the rest obtained from reference TRBV2 and TRBJ1-3, is as follows: EPEVTQTPSHQVTQMGQEVILRCVPISNHLYFYWYRQILGQKVEFLVSFYNNEISEKSEIFDDQFSVERPDGSNFTLKIRSTKLEDSAMYFCASSRSSGQSGNTIYFGEGSWLTVV.

This clone has only a few counts. This chain joins TRBV7-9 and TRBJ1-6, with a possible D match to TRBD1 (6 bases). CDR3 length equals 14 residues. V was cut by 0 bases and J by 7 bases, with 7 bases left in between. CDR1 SEHNR and CDR2 FQNEAQ come from the germline V gene (reference sequence). The CDR3 protein is CASSLAQGNSPLHF. For the CDR3, the DNA is TGTGCCAGCAGCTTAGCGCAGGGGAATTCACCCCTCCACTTT.

The chain links TRBV6-2 or TRBV6-3 to TRBJ2-5; no definite D call. CDR3 length: 15 residues. The germline V gene encodes CDR1 MNHEY and CDR2 SVGEGT. Trimming left V 0 bases short and J 5 bases short, with 13 bases between. CDR3 in DNA: TGTGCCAGCAGTTACTCGCGGTTGACCGCGGAGACCCAGTACTTC. As protein: CASSYSRLTAETQYF.

This rearrangement joins TRBV30 to TRBJ1-5; tentatively, D is TRBD1 (6 bases). Germline assignment: CDR1 GTSNPN and CDR2 SVGIG (reference sequence). The ends were cut back, 3 bases at V and 1 base at J, with 13 bases in the middle. CDR3 size: 15 residues. CDR3 sequence (DNA): TGTGCCTGGAGGCTCCCCCAGGGGAGCAATCAGCCCCAGCATTTT. It is translated as CAWRLPQGSNQPQHF.

As for this clone: In the same sample, other DNA sequences code for this CDR3. The chain employs TRBV18 and TRBJ1-5; the D gene is possibly TRBD1 (5 bases). In germline, CDR1 is KGHSH, CDR2 LQKENI. The CDR3 consists of 13 residues. Trimming took off 2 bases at V and 5 bases at J, with 7 bases between the two ends. The CDR3, as DNA: TGTGCCAGCTCACCAACGGGGGATCAGCCCCAGCATTTT. It is translated as CASSPTGDQPQHF.

This chain uses TRBV5-6 with TRBJ1-1, with 7 bases identical to TRBD1. The CDR3 loop spans 12 amino acids. Unmatched junction bases numbered 8, after V lost 4 bases and J lost 11 bases. Germline CDR1 SGHDT, CDR2 YYEEEE. CDR3 in amino acids: CASSPTGDRAFF. The CDR3 DNA reads as TGTGCCAGCAGCCCTACAGGGGATCGTGCTTTCTTT.

The chain combines TRBV19 with TRBJ2-3; 9 positions agree with TRBD2. This CDR3 comprises 18 residues. Germline trimming cut 5 bases from V and 1 base from J; bases unmatched to any gene: 13. Germline lookup yields CDR1 LNHDA and CDR2 SQIVND (reference sequence). CDR3 sequence: CASSHAPLAGRGTDTQYF. The CDR3 region has the DNA TGTGCCAGTAGTCACGCCCCCCTAGCGGGGAGGGGCACAGATACGCAGTATTTT. The full variable domain, its missing parts supplied by reference TRBV19 and TRBJ2-3, is DGGITQSPKYLFRKEGQNVTLSCEQNLNHDAMYWYRQDPGQGLRLIYYSQIVNDFQKGDIAEGYSVSREKKESFPLTVTSAQKNPTAFYLCASSHAPLAGRGTDTQYFGPGTRLTVL.

For this clone: Other DNA sequences within the sample encode an identical CDR3. CDR3 sequence: CASSQDRRETGEQYF. The CDR3 bases are TGTGCCAGCAGCCAAGACCGCAGGGAAACGGGCGAGCAGTACTTC. V gene TRBV4-2 combines with J gene TRBJ2-7; a possible D gene is TRBD1 (5 bases). The CDR3 sequence is 15 residues long. Trimming cost V 0 bases and J 6 bases, with 15 bases left between them. Germline values: CDR1 LGHNA, CDR2 YNFKEQ.

The chain combines TRBV6-6 with TRBJ2-7; weak D call: TRBD1 (6 bases). V was cut by 2 bases and J by 4 bases, with 12 bases left in between. Germline CDR1 reads MNHNY; CDR2 reads SVGAGI (reference sequence). CDR3 length equals 14 residues. The CDR3 DNA reads TGTGCCAGCAGTTACGGGACACTCCTGTACGAGCAGTACTTC. Protein product: CASSYGTLLYEQYF.

This sequence joins TRBV5-5 and TRBJ2-7; 10 nucleotides match TRBD1. CDR3 length: 14 amino acids. The V and J ends lost 4 bases and 4 bases, in that order; junction bases with no gene match: 5. CDR1 and CDR2 (germline): SGHKS, YYEKEE (reference sequence). The CDR3 DNA reads as TGTGCCAGCAGCCCGACAGGGGGCCATTACGAGCAGTACTTC. Its protein product is CASSPTGGHYEQYF.

This chain connects TRBV7-2 to TRBJ1-5; no definite D call. Germline CDR1 and CDR2: SGHTA and FQGNSA. The CDR3 consists of 14 residues. The germline V and J ends were trimmed by 5 bases and 4 bases, with 12 bases remaining between them. The CDR3 reads CASSVGRSNQPQHF. CDR3 in DNA: TGTGCCAGCAGCGTCGGGAGGTCGAATCAGCCCCAGCATTTT. Combining the CDR3 with reference TRBV7-2 and TRBJ1-5 gives the whole variable domain GAGVSQSPSNKVTEKGKDVELRCDPISGHTALYWYRQSLGQGLEFLIYFQGNSAPDKSGLPSDRFSAERTGGSVSTLTIQRTQQEDSAVYLCASSVGRSNQPQHFGDGTRLSIL.

This clone was seen more than once but under ten times. The gene calls are TRBV7-9 and TRBJ1-6; D is uncertain. The length of the CDR3 is 15 residues. Germline V lookup: CDR1 SEHNR, CDR2 FQNEAQ (reference sequence). V was shortened by 5 bases and J by 0 bases, with 8 bases between the two germline ends. CDR3 region: CASSPPGSYNSPLHF. In DNA form, the CDR3 reads TGTGCCAGCAGCCCCCCGGGCTCCTATAATTCACCCCTCCACTTT.

CDR3 region: CASSHRQGAFRETQYF. The CDR3 region has the DNA TGTGCCAGCAGCCATCGACAGGGGGCGTTTCGGGAGACCCAGTACTTC. The V call is TRBV11-3, the J call TRBJ2-5, with TRBD1 identical over 10 bases. There are 16 residues in the CDR3. Trimming took 5 bases from V and 5 from J; bases not matched to a gene: 11. Per germline, CDR1 SGHNT and CDR2 YENEEA.

The chain uses TRBV4-3 and TRBJ2-3; 7 nucleotides match TRBD2. This CDR3 is 14 amino acids long. With V trimmed by 0 bases and J by 4 bases, 1 base remained unmatched. Germline assignment: CDR1 LGHNA and CDR2 YSLEER. CDR3 sequence reads: CASSQDGRADTQYF. CDR3 DNA: TGCGCCAGCAGCCAAGATGGGAGGGCAGATACGCAGTATTTT.

The chain is built from TRBV4-3 and TRBJ2-2, with D tentatively TRBD2 (6 bases). This CDR3 has 15 residues. CDR1 and CDR2 from the germline V gene are LGHNA and YSLEER. The V end was cut by 3 bases, the J end by 4 bases, with 12 bases between. The CDR3 DNA reads TGCGCCAGCAGCCACCGGGAGACCGCCACCGGGGAGCTGTTTTTT. This sequence encodes CASSHRETATGELFF.

This chain uses TRBV3-1 (or the pseudogene TRBV3-2) with TRBJ2-1; TRBD2 agrees at 10 bases. CDR1 LGHDT and CDR2 YNNKEL come from the germline V gene (reference sequence). J was trimmed by 7 bases and V by 2 bases; bases with no gene match: 2. There are 14 residues in the CDR3. CDR3 sequence (DNA): TGTGCCAGCAGCCAACTAGCGGGAGTGAATGAGCAGTTCTTC. Protein product: CASSQLAGVNEQFF.

The chain recombines TRBV12-5 with TRBJ2-1; 10 bases are shared with TRBD1. The CDR3 extends over 16 amino acids. Germline CDR1 reads LGHNT; CDR2 reads FRNRAP. The V and J ends lost 2 bases and 8 bases, in that order; junction bases with no gene match: 9. The CDR3, as DNA: TGTGCTAGTGGTTTGAACCCCGGGACAGGGGAGGATGAGCAGTTCTTC. Encoded protein: CASGLNPGTGEDEQFF.